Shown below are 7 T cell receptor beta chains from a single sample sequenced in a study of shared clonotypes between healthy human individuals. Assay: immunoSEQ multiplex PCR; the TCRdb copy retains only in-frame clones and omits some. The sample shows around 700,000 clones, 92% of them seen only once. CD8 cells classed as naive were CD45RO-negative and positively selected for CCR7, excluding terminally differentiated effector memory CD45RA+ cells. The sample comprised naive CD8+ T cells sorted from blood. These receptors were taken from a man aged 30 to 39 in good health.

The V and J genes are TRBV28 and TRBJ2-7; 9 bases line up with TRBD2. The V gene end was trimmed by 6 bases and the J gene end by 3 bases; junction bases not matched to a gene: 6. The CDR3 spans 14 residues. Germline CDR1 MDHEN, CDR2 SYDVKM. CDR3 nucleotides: TGTGCCAGCAGGTTAGCGGGAGCCAGCTACGAGCAGTACTTC. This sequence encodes CASRLAGASYEQYF.

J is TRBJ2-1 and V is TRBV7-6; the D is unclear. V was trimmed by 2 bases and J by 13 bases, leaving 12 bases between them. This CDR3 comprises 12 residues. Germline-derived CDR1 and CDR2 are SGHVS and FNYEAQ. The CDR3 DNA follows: TGTGCCAGCAGCTTAAGCGCAGGTCTTCAGTTCTTC. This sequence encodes CASSLSAGLQFF.

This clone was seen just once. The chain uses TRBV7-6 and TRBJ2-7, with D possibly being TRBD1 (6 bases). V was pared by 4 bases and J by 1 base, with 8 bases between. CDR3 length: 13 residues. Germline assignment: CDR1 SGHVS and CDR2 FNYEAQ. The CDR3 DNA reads TGTGCCAGCAGCTACAGGGTGTCCTACGAGCAGTACTTC. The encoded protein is CASSYRVSYEQYF. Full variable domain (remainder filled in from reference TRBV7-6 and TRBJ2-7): GAGVSQSPRYKVTKRGQDVALRCDPISGHVSLYWYRQALGQGPEFLTYFNYEAQQDKSGLPNDRFSAERPEGSISTLTIQRTEQRDSAMYRCASSYRVSYEQYFGPGTRLTVT.

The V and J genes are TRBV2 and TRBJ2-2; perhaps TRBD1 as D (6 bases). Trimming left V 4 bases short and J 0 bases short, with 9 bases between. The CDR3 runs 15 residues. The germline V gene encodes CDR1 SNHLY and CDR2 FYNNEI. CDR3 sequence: CASSVWDTNTGELFF. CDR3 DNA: TGTGCCAGCAGTGTTTGGGACACGAACACCGGGGAGCTGTTTTTT.

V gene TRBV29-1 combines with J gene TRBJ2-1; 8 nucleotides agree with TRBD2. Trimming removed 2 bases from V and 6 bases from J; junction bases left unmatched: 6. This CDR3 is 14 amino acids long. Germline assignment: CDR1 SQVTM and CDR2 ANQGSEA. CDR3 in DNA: TGCAGCGTTGAACCGGGACTAGTGAGCAATGAGCAGTTCTTC. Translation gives CSVEPGLVSNEQFF.

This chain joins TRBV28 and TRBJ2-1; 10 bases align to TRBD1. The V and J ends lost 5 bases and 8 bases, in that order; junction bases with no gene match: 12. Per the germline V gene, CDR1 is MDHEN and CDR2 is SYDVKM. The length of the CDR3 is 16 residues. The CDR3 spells CASSPRTGGARDEQFF. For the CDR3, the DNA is TGTGCCAGCAGTCCCAGGACAGGGGGAGCAAGGGATGAGCAGTTCTTC.

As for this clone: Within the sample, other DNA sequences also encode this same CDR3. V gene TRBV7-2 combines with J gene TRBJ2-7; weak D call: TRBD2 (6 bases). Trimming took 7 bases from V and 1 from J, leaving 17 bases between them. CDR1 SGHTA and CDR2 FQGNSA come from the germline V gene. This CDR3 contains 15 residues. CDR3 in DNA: TGTGCCAGCACCGCCGCGAGGCTAGCGTCCTACGAGCAGTACTTC. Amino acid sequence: CASTAARLASYEQYF.